This paragraph reports one T cell receptor beta chain. It has no known antigen specificity. No base qualities exist here, and no much larger clone lies one base off it. The data originate from a study of blood T cell repertoires in COVID-19 (dated by TCRdb to 2020 to 2021). For context, the study as a whole: Samples covering the acute and convalescent phases of COVID-19 were provided by collaborators in the United States, Italy and Spain. The prospective study material was composed of cDNA or gDNA derived from T cells, B-cell-depleted T cells, or PBMCs. Deeply sampled blood TCRbeta repertoires from subjects exposed to, actively infected with, or recovered from COVID-19 were included in the dataset. The repertoires were made available in a free public database intended to serve as a resource for research on the immune response to SARS-CoV-2. Samples were obtained from the ongoing ImmuneRACE study (first 160 participants) and from 1,254 subjects provided by 6 global collaborators. The sample metadata nearly always contained a de-identified subject ID, COVID-19 status, age in years and sex. HLA class I and class II types, where available, came from metadata supplied by the sample provider rather than from assay-based typing. Overall results and qualifications from the work: The amount of clinical and demographic metadata varied by source and participant and was provided uncurated.

Its CDR3 holds 14 amino acids, cysteine through phenylalanine. The CDR3 DNA has 42 bases and is translated from base 1. Cut back by 5 bases and 1 base, the V and J ends lie 11 bases apart. The germline V gene provides CDR1 MGHRA and CDR2 YSYEKL. Another Seattle source contributed samples from volunteer blood donors who had recovered from COVID-19. Whole blood was collected in K2EDTA tubes by collaborating institutions according to the institutions' own protocols. For TCRbeta analysis, collaborators shipped samples in one of three forms: frozen whole blood, isolated PBMCs, or DNA extracted from either of those sample types. TCRbeta CDR3 regions were amplified from genomic DNA by means of the immunoSEQ Assay, a bias-controlled multiplex PCR. In the authors' own workflow: The number of nucleated cells in each sample was estimated by amplification of reference gene primers within the assay. Sequence reads were collapsed and filtered to measure the absolute abundance of every unique TCRbeta CDR3 rearrangement. For each sample, productive Simpson clonality was calculated as the square root of Simpson's diversity index across productive rearrangements. In TCRdb, the immuneACCESS table is reduced to in-frame sequences with V and J assigned. These tables do not hold every clone; where another copy was compared, an unresolved V gene accounts for under half, and the others remain unexplained. The D gene and trimming were derived from the DNA, and the V and J assignments and clone size from that table. In all, the sample holds around 250,000 clones, and about four fifths of those were seen once. The biggest ten clones account for more than 1.5% of the sample.

Sequences were obtained from peripheral blood. The sequence links TRBV4-1 to TRBJ2-5; 5 matching bases give a weak D call of TRBD2. The TCR was taken from a man aged 25-45 years who had recovered from COVID-19. The DNA sequence follows: TGCGCCAGCAGCGAAGGACTCCGCCAAGAGACCCAGTACTTC. This sequence encodes CASSEGLRQETQYF.